The present T cell receptor (beta chain) was sequenced within a study of beta chain features in type 1 diabetes. The authors reverse transcribed all of the isolated RNA, so sequencing captured expressed TCRB transcripts. This table comes from immunoSEQ multiplex PCR, and its TCRdb copy is limited to in-frame clones, with some not included. Altogether about 390,000 clones are present, 9.5% to 10% being singletons, with the ten largest covering over 0.45%. This clone was observed a handful of times. The antigen remains unidentified. Germline assignment: CDR1 SGDLS and CDR2 YYNGEE. The length of the CDR3 is 13 residues. V was cut by 0 bases and J by 7 bases, with 8 bases left in between. Study conclusions and caveats: Type 1 diabetes patients showed a moderate but significant shortening of TCRB CDR3s in all four CD4+ subsets.

This TCR was recovered from a man aged 30 to 45 with type 1 diabetes. The V and J genes are TRBV9 and TRBJ2-1, with D possibly being TRBD2 (5 bases). The sample was central memory CD4+ T cells from blood. CDR3 residues: CASSVDRGNEQFF. In DNA form, the CDR3 reads TGTGCCAGCAGCGTAGACAGAGGGAATGAGCAGTTCTTC.